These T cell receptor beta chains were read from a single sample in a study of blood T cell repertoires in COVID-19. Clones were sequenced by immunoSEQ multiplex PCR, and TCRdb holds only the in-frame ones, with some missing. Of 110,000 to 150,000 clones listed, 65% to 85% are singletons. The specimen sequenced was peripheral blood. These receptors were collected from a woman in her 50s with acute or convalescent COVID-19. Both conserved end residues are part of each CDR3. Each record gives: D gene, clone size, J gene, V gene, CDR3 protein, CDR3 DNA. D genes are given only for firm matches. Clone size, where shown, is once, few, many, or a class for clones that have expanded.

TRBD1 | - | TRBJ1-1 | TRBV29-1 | CSVAGQLNTEAFF | TGCAGCGTTGCGGGACAGTTGAACACTGAAGCTTTCTTT
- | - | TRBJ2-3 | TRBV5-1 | CASSEIRDPDTQYF | TGCGCCAGCAGCGAAATCAGGGATCCAGATACGCAGTATTTT
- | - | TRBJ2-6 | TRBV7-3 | CASSSVGMGRGSGANVLTF | TGTGCCAGCAGCTCTGTGGGCATGGGTAGGGGGTCTGGGGCCAACGTCCTGACTTTC
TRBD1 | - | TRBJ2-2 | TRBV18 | CASSPAVAGTGPGELFF | TGTGCCAGCTCACCCGCGGTGGCCGGGACAGGGCCCGGGGAGCTGTTTTTT
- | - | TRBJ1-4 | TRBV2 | CASGALAGEKLFF | TGTGCCAGCGGCGCCCTGGCGGGGGAAAAACTGTTTTTT
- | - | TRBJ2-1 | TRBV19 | CASSMASWDEQFF | TGTGCCAGTAGTATGGCTAGCTGGGATGAGCAGTTCTTC
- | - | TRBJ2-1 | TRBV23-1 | CASGWTENNEQFF | TGCGCCAGCGGTTGGACAGAAAACAATGAGCAGTTCTTC
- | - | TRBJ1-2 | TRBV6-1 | CASSATQGDYGYTF | TGTGCCAGCAGCGCGACACAGGGAGACTATGGCTACACCTTC
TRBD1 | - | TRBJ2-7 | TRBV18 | CASSPQTGAGYEQYF | TGTGCCAGCTCACCTCAGACAGGGGCGGGCTACGAGCAGTACTTC
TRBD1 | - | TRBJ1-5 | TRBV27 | CASSPTGVDQPQHF | TGTGCCAGCAGTCCGACAGGGGTGGATCAGCCCCAGCATTTT
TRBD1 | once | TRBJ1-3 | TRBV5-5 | CASTPGQGAFGNTIYF | TGTGCCAGCACTCCGGGACAGGGGGCGTTCGGAAACACCATATATTTT
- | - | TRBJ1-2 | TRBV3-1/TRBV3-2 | CASSQGENRYGYTF | TGTGCCAGCAGCCAAGGAGAAAACCGATATGGCTACACCTTC
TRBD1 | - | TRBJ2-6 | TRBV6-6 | CASSPAYTGVSGANVLTF | TGTGCCAGCAGTCCCGCATACACAGGGGTTTCTGGGGCCAACGTCCTGACTTTC
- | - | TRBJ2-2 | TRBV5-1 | CASSLVDSTGELFF | TGCGCCAGCAGCTTGGTTGACAGTACCGGGGAGCTGTTTTTT
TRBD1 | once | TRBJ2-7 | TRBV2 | CASRDRGYEQYF | TGTGCCAGCCGGGACAGGGGTTACGAGCAGTACTTC
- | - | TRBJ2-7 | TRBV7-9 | CASSLQGFYSNEQYF | TGTGCCAGCAGCTTACAGGGGTTTTATTCCAACGAGCAGTACTTC
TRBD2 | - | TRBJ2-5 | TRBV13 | CASSLRLAGAGQETQYF | TGTGCCAGCAGCTTACGACTAGCGGGGGCCGGACAAGAGACCCAGTACTTC